This TCR beta chain appears in the sequencing data of a study of CD8+CD57+ T cells in acquired aplastic anemia. TCR beta VDJ and CDR3 profiling used genomic DNA as template. TCRdb re-called the reads with MiXCR, one entry per CDR3 protein. Seen here are some 92,000 distinct CDR3 sequences, around 62% observed once, and the top ten hold more than 55%. Regarding the study as a whole: Both patients and controls carried the same twenty-nine CD8+ CDR3 sequences.

Germline V gene sequence: CDR1 DFQATT, CDR2 SNEGSKA (reference sequence). The V and J ends lost 3 bases and 8 bases, in that order; junction bases with no gene match: 5. This CDR3 spans 13 amino acids. Points on this clonotype: Its specificity is unknown.

Sequencing involved patients with CD8+CD57+ cell expansion previously shown by flow cytometry. All patients had severe acquired aplastic anemia. The sample consisted of sorted CD4+, CD8+, or CD8+CD57+ T cells (not recorded which) from PBMCs. V is TRBV20-1 and J is TRBJ1-4; 8 bases match TRBD1. This receptor was taken from a human donor with aplastic anemia. DNA for the CDR3: TGCAGTGCTAGTTTCAGGGGGCGAGAAAAACTGTTTTTT. Protein sequence: CSASFRGREKLFF.